This T cell receptor (beta chain) was obtained from a study of blood T cell repertoires in COVID-19. Study summary: The samples span acute and convalescent COVID-19 from the United States, Italy and Spain.

Methods used by the authors: Amplification with reference gene primers provided the estimates of nucleated cell counts. Assay: immunoSEQ multiplex PCR; the TCRdb copy retains only in-frame clones and omits some. V and J calls and clone size follow that table, whereas D and trimming were derived from the DNA. The sample has about 27,000 clones; around 90% are singletons. CDR1 is SGHTA, CDR2 FQGNSA, per germline. V lost 5 bases, J lost 1 base, and 9 bases lay in between. The CDR3 runs to 13 residues. The receptor's source is a man between 45 and 60 years old with active COVID-19. The chain uses TRBV7-2 and TRBJ2-7; D perhaps matches TRBD1 (5 bases). The sample taken for sequencing was peripheral blood. CDR3 sequence: CASSPGPSYEQYV. CDR3 in DNA: TGTGCCAGCAGCCCAGGGCCTTCCTACGAGCAGTACGTC.